This passage covers 30 T cell receptor beta chains from one sample sequenced in a study of human T cells and chemical hapten exposure. As to time point: patch test 1, 2 weeks after DPC sensitization. Stated treatment: therapeutic diphenylcyclopropenone sensitization with weekly scalp DPC. TCRdb recomputed calls from the RACE reads with MiXCR, one row per CDR3 protein. The table has 100,000 or so distinct CDR3 sequences, 9.5% to 11% seen once. The sample here was whole blood, taken in connection with sensitization to the hapten diphenylcyclopropenone (DPC). These receptors came from a woman aged 40 to 49 with alopecia areata. Some clones in this sample may be carry-over from other donors' samples.

In its sample, this clonotype was seen a few times. The rearrangement joins TRBV20-1 to TRBJ2-4, with unresolved D. Germline V gives CDR1 DFQATT, CDR2 SNEGSKA (reference sequence). The CDR3 runs to 13 residues. Trimming took 0 bases from V and 13 from J, leaving 16 bases between them. The CDR3 here is CSARDDVEGPQYF. The CDR3 bases are TGCAGTGCTAGAGATGATGTTGAAGGACCCCAGTACTTC.

The chain uses TRBV20-1 and TRBJ2-5, with 10 positions matching TRBD2. CDR3 length: 15 residues. After removal of 4 bases from V and 5 bases from J, the junction contained 10 bases not matched to a gene. CDR1 and CDR2 from the germline V gene are DFQATT and SNEGSKA (reference sequence). This CDR3 is CSAILAGPRRETQYF. Written as DNA, the CDR3 is TGCAGTGCTATACTAGCGGGGCCAAGAAGGGAGACCCAGTACTTC.

This clonotype appeared many times. The chain is built from TRBV7-2 and TRBJ2-5, with TRBD2 matching 8 bases. Trimming took 2 bases from V and 1 from J; bases not matched to a gene: 3. This CDR3 region has 15 residues. In germline, CDR1 is SGHTA, CDR2 FQGNSA. The CDR3 coding sequence is TGTGCCAGCAGCTTAATAGCGGGGCCCCAAGAGACCCAGTACTTC. As protein: CASSLIAGPQETQYF. The full variable domain, its missing parts supplied by reference TRBV7-2 and TRBJ2-5, is GAGVSQSPSNKVTEKGKDVELRCDPISGHTALYWYRQSLGQGLEFLIYFQGNSAPDKSGLPSDRFSAERTGGSVSTLTIQRTQQEDSAVYLCASSLIAGPQETQYFGPGTRLLVL.

This clonotype has a count of ten or more. The chain combines TRBV6-6 with TRBJ1-1; D remains unclear. The CDR3 extends over 10 amino acids. CDR1 and CDR2 from the germline V gene are MNHNY and SVGAGI (reference sequence). Trimming pared 7 bases from V and 4 bases from J, leaving 4 bases between. The CDR3 spells CASIPTEAFF. In DNA, the CDR3 is TGTGCCAGCATTCCCACTGAAGCTTTCTTT.

This sequence joins TRBV3-1 and TRBJ2-7; D may be TRBD2 (5 bases). Germline assignment: CDR1 LGHDT and CDR2 YNNKEL (reference sequence). The CDR3 extends over 13 amino acids. V lost 3 bases, J lost 7 bases, and 13 bases lay in between. The CDR3 reads CASSHDPGKEQYF. The CDR3 coding sequence is TGTGCCAGCAGCCACGATCCCGGGAAAGAGCAGTACTTC.

This clonotype was picked up a small number of times. The V call is TRBV7-2, the J call TRBJ2-7; 7 bases match TRBD1. V lost 7 bases and J lost 4; bases outside the gene matches: 1. Germline loops: CDR1 SGHTA, CDR2 FQGNSA. The CDR3 spans 11 residues. The CDR3 coding sequence is TGTGCCAGCAAACAGGGGTACGAGCAGTACTTC. This gives the protein CASKQGYEQYF.

A few counts support this clonotype. The rearrangement uses TRBV2 and TRBJ2-1; no clear D. The CDR3 runs to 13 residues. Germline lookup yields CDR1 SNHLY and CDR2 FYNNEI. V dropped 1 base and J dropped 2 bases, with 3 bases sitting between them. DNA for the CDR3: TGTGCCAGCAGTGAAGTCCCCTACAATGAGCAGTTCTTC. The encoded protein is CASSEVPYNEQFF.

The V call is TRBV3-1, the J call TRBJ1-1; 9 nucleotides agree with TRBD1. The V gene's germline CDR1 is LGHDT and CDR2 YNNKEL (reference sequence). V shed 5 bases, J shed 2 bases, and the junction held 6 bases outside the gene matches. This CDR3 region has 15 residues. Here the CDR3 DNA reads TGTGCCAGCAGCTACCGGGACAGGGCCAACACTGAAGCTTTCTTT. Translated, it gives CASSYRDRANTEAFF.

In its sample, this clonotype was seen many times. The V call is TRBV6-2 or TRBV6-3, the J call TRBJ2-7; 9 bases are shared with TRBD1. The germline gives CDR1 MNHEY, CDR2 SVGEGT. The CDR3 is 12 amino acids. V was clipped by 6 bases and J by 4 bases; unmatched bases: 1. CDR3 DNA sequence: TGTGCCAGCAGCGACAGGGGGTACGAGCAGTACTTC. Translating it yields CASSDRGYEQYF.

Regarding this clonotype: This sequence may be a read error, since a much larger clone differs from it by one base. This chain connects TRBV5-5 to TRBJ2-1; D is unclear. This CDR3 spans 13 amino acids. Germline CDR1 is SGHKS and CDR2 is YYEKEE (reference sequence). Trimming cost V 10 bases and J 8 bases, with 19 bases left between them. In DNA, the CDR3 is TGTGCCGGTTGGGATGTTCGGTACGATGAGCAGTTCTTC. Its protein is CAGWDVRYDEQFF.

The chain is built from TRBV29-1 and TRBJ1-4; D gene uncertain. Germline values: CDR1 SQVTM, CDR2 ANQGSEA. The V end lost 4 bases, the J end lost 2 bases, and 11 bases lay between the germline ends. The CDR3 is 14 residues long. CDR3 coding DNA: TGCAGCGTTGCCCCCGGCGGGACTAATGAAAAACTGTTTTTT. It specifies CSVAPGGTNEKLFF.

This clonotype was counted at least ten times. The chain recombines TRBV6-4 with TRBJ1-2; 9 nucleotides agree with TRBD1. The CDR3 extends over 14 amino acids. Germline CDR1 MRHNA, CDR2 SNTAGT. The junction had 7 bases not matched to a gene; V was cut back by 5 bases and J by 6 bases. The CDR3: CASSPGQGSHGYTF. The CDR3 nucleotides read TGTGCCAGCAGTCCGGGACAGGGAAGCCATGGCTACACCTTC.

This clonotype was seen ten or more times. This chain links TRBV12-5 with TRBJ2-4, with D maybe TRBD2 (5 bases). Deletions cut 7 bases from V and 4 bases from J, with 20 bases between. Germline values: CDR1 LGHNT, CDR2 FRNRAP. This CDR3 region has 16 residues. CDR3 residues: CASDPPEPGKKNIQYF. The CDR3 DNA follows: TGTGCTAGTGATCCACCGGAGCCGGGGAAGAAAAACATTCAGTACTTC.

V is TRBV12-3 or TRBV12-4 and J is TRBJ2-4; D remains ambiguous. The CDR3 has 16 residues. V lost 5 bases, J lost 0 bases, and 14 bases lay in between. In nucleotides, the CDR3 is TGTGCCAGCAGTAAAGACGCCATGTTAGCCAAAAACATTCAGTACTTC. It encodes CASSKDAMLAKNIQYF.

This clonotype was observed a handful of times. The V call is TRBV29-1, the J call TRBJ2-5; the D gene is possibly TRBD1 (5 bases). The CDR3 length is 14 residues. CDR1 and CDR2 from the germline V gene are SQVTM and ANQGSEA. Trimming removed 3 bases at V and 5 bases at J, with 16 bases between. The CDR3 DNA is TGCAGCGTTGACCCGGAAGGGGATTCGGAGACCCAGTACTTC. Translating gives CSVDPEGDSETQYF.

V and J are TRBV20-1 and TRBJ1-1, with D perhaps TRBD1 (5 bases). Germline V lookup: CDR1 DFQATT, CDR2 SNEGSKA (reference sequence). This CDR3 spans 16 amino acids. Trimming took off 2 bases at V and 1 base at J, with 17 bases between the two ends. The CDR3 DNA follows: TGCAGTGCTAGATGGGGGGGACCACCTCAGAACACTGAAGCTTTCTTT. Its translation is CSARWGGPPQNTEAFF.

The chain links TRBV3-1 to TRBJ2-7; D may match TRBD1 or TRBD2 (5 bases each). Germline-derived CDR1 and CDR2 are LGHDT and YNNKEL (reference sequence). V was cut by 3 bases and J by 4 bases, with 13 bases left in between. The CDR3 sequence is 14 residues long. The CDR3 DNA sequence: TGTGCCAGCAGCCAGGGGACGTTCACTTACGAGCAGTACTTC. Translated, it gives CASSQGTFTYEQYF.

J is TRBJ2-5 and V is TRBV7-2, with D uncertain. V was trimmed by 0 bases and J by 5 bases, leaving 7 bases between them. CDR1 and CDR2 from the germline V gene are SGHTA and FQGNSA. This CDR3 contains 13 residues. The CDR3 DNA reads as TGTGCCAGCAGCTTAGCCAGGATTGAGACCCAGTACTTC. It specifies CASSLARIETQYF.

This clonotype was found many times. The chain employs TRBV14 and TRBJ2-2, with 9 positions matching TRBD1. CDR1 is SGHDN, CDR2 FVKESK, per germline. This CDR3 comprises 16 residues. The J segment lost 3 bases and the V segment lost 1 base, leaving 3 bases of the junction unmatched. CDR3 bases: TGTGCCAGCAGCCAAGTACAGGGGGCGCACACCGGGGAGCTGTTTTTT. Its translation: CASSQVQGAHTGELFF. The full variable domain, in which reference TRBV14 and TRBJ2-2 provide the parts outside the CDR3, is EAGVTQFPSHSVIEKGQTVTLRCDPISGHDNLYWYRRVMGKEIKFLLHFVKESKQDESGMPNNRFLAERTGGTYSTLKVQPAELEDSGVYFCASSQVQGAHTGELFFGEGSRLTVL.

This clonotype was detected many times. The chain joins TRBV6-5 to TRBJ1-3; D perhaps matches TRBD1 (5 bases). This CDR3 has 13 amino acids. The V gene lost 5 bases and the J gene lost 2 bases, with 7 bases spanning the gap. CDR1 and CDR2 from the germline V gene are MNHEY and SVGAGI. The CDR3 DNA follows: TGTGCCAGCAGTGGGACCCCTGGAAACACCATATATTTT. Protein: CASSGTPGNTIYF.

This clonotype was seen repeatedly, ten times or more. CDR3 in amino acids: CSSGGVSLPITDTQYF. Written as DNA, the CDR3 is TGCAGTTCCGGCGGGGTCAGTTTGCCGATCACAGATACGCAGTATTTT. The V and J genes are TRBV20-1 and TRBJ2-3; possible D gene TRBD2, 6 bases. This CDR3 is built from 16 residues. V gave up 8 bases and J gave up 2 bases, with 23 bases separating them. Germline values: CDR1 DFQATT, CDR2 SNEGSKA (reference sequence).

This clonotype has a handful of counts. The chain links TRBV20-1 to TRBJ1-4; possibly TRBD1 for D (6 bases). Germline V gives CDR1 DFQATT, CDR2 SNEGSKA (reference sequence). The CDR3 sequence is 14 residues long. V was cut by 5 bases and J by 7 bases, with 17 bases left in between. The CDR3 loop is CSAGNREGVEKLFF. The CDR3 region has the DNA TGCAGTGCTGGAAACAGGGAGGGGGTTGAAAAACTGTTTTTT.

This chain uses TRBV11-2 with TRBJ1-1; D perhaps matches TRBD1 (5 bases). Trimming shortened V by 5 bases and J by 1 base, and 14 bases separated the two germline ends. The CDR3 runs 15 residues. The germline gives CDR1 SGHAT, CDR2 FQNNGV. The CDR3 DNA is TGTGCCAGCAGCGTGGGACGGAATACGAACACTGAAGCTTTCTTT. Protein product: CASSVGRNTNTEAFF.

This clonotype has only a few counts. The rearrangement links TRBV24-1 to TRBJ1-2; the D is unclear. The CDR3 is 14 residues long. CDR1 is KGHDR and CDR2 is SFDVKD in the germline V gene. V lost 3 bases, J lost 0 bases, and 7 bases lay in between. In nucleotides, the CDR3 is TGTGCCACCAGTGATAACCCCCCTAACTATGGCTACACCTTC. It encodes CATSDNPPNYGYTF.

This chain joins TRBV2 and TRBJ2-3; D possibly corresponds to TRBD2 (6 bases). The CDR3 covers 12 residues. V was shortened by 8 bases and J by 2 bases, with 8 bases between the two germline ends. Per germline, CDR1 SNHLY and CDR2 FYNNEI. CDR3 sequence (DNA): TGTGCCAGCGTGGGACTCACAGATACGCAGTATTTT. Its translation: CASVGLTDTQYF.

The chain employs TRBV12-3 or TRBV12-4 and TRBJ1-4, with TRBD1 as a possible D gene (5 bases). The CDR3 extends over 15 amino acids. The V and J ends lost 5 bases and 5 bases respectively, with 15 bases between them. The CDR3, as DNA: TGTGCCAGCAGTCCGGGAGTCAGACAGAATGAAAAACTGTTTTTT. Amino acids: CASSPGVRQNEKLFF.

This clonotype was recorded many times. This chain joins TRBV20-1 and TRBJ2-1, with 11 bases fitting TRBD2. V was clipped by 4 bases and J by 3 bases; unmatched bases: 8. CDR3 length: 16 amino acids. Germline assignment: CDR1 DFQATT and CDR2 SNEGSKA (reference sequence). DNA of the CDR3: TGCAGTGCTAACCCGGAACTAGCGGGAGTCTACAATGAGCAGTTCTTC. Encoded protein: CSANPELAGVYNEQFF.

Ten or more counts support this clonotype. The chain carries TRBV30 and TRBJ1-6, with D perhaps matching TRBD1 (5 bases). Trimming took off 3 bases at V and 9 bases at J, with 15 bases between the two ends. CDR1 GTSNPN and CDR2 SVGIG come from the germline V gene (reference sequence). The CDR3 covers 14 residues. CDR3 residues: CAWSWGLERSPLHF. CDR3 nucleotides: TGTGCCTGGAGCTGGGGACTCGAGCGTTCACCCCTCCACTTT.

This clonotype was seen many times. This chain connects TRBV18 to TRBJ2-5, with D possibly being TRBD1 (6 bases). The CDR3 runs to 16 residues. Trimming took off 3 bases at V and 5 bases at J, with 19 bases between the two ends. Germline V gene lookup returns CDR1 KGHSH and CDR2 LQKENI. CDR3 protein: CASSPTTSGERETQYF. The CDR3 DNA reads TGTGCCAGCTCACCGACGACCTCAGGGGAGCGGGAGACCCAGTACTTC.

This clonotype was observed at least ten times. V usage is TRBV10-2 and J usage is TRBJ2-2; D is ambiguous. V was pared by 2 bases and J by 7 bases, with 5 bases between. Germline V gene data show CDR1 as WSHSY and CDR2 as SAAADI. The CDR3 is 12 amino acids. The CDR3 DNA sequence: TGCGCCAGCAGTGAGGGGATCGGGGAGCTGTTTTTT. It codes for CASSEGIGELFF.